This paragraph covers one TCR beta chain sequence. The data were obtained in a study of T-cell memory formation after mild COVID-19. Germline CDR1 reads MNHEY; CDR2 reads SVGEGT. The CDR3 has 12 amino acids. V shed 8 bases and J shed 3 bases, with 9 bases lying between them. TCRdb reprocessed the 5' RACE reads via MiXCR and lists one record per CDR3 protein. The profile shows roughly 500,000 distinct CDR3 sequences, roughly 22% of them singletons. Sequenced: PBMCs or a T cell subset sorted from them (not recorded which). The sequence was collected from an adult woman who had mild COVID-19 (a few samples of this study predate the infection). Cell type and time point are not known. The V gene is TRBV6-2 or TRBV6-3, the J gene TRBJ2-3; D remains ambiguous. CDR3 nucleotide sequence: TGTGCCAGCCGGAGACCAACAGATACGCAGTATTTT. Translated, it gives CASRRPTDTQYF.